Listed below are T cell receptor beta chains from one sample, sequenced in a study of control samples from healthy donors and cancer patients. Data came from immunoSEQ multiplex PCR; TCRdb stores just in-frame clones and leaves some out. The sample shows under 450,000 clones, 75% to 95% of them seen only once. Sequencing was performed on PBMCs. These receptors originate from a man in his forties or fifties with head and neck cancer. Both conserved end residues are part of each CDR3. The order of the fields is V gene, clone size, CDR3 protein. A row's size may be missing; if present it is once, few, many or a size class.

>TRBV12-3/TRBV12-4|NA
CASSFGSSYEQYF
>TRBV11-2|NA
CASSSLLRNTGELFF
>TRBV9|NA
CASSTGGGPEETQYF
>TRBV4-1|NA
CASSQVTENYEQYF
>TRBV19|NA
CASTEFGFSYGYTF
>TRBV6-1|NA
CASREGGGRPQHF
>TRBV12-3/TRBV12-4|NA
CASSSSRETQYF
>TRBV11-2|NA
CASTLSGANVLTF
>TRBV5-1|NA
CASSLEGFSYNSPLHF
>TRBV12-3/TRBV12-4|few
CASSRLGNQPQHF
>TRBV5-1|NA
CASSLGTGNGYTF